The rows below give T cell receptor beta chains drawn from one sample of a study of blood T cell repertoires in COVID-19. The method was immunoSEQ multiplex PCR; TCRdb's version includes in-frame clones alone and lacks a portion of them. The table has tens of thousands of clones, 88% seen once. Sequences were obtained from peripheral blood. These receptors were obtained from an elderly woman with active COVID-19. Both conserved end residues are part of each CDR3. The D gene is left open where the match is weak. For some rows the clone size is stated as once, few or many, or as a class when expanded; others skip it.

clone size,V gene,D gene,J gene,CDR3 protein,CDR3 DNA
-,TRBV28,-,TRBJ1-4,CASSFAGKQKLFF,TGTGCCAGCAGTTTTGCCGGGAAGCAAAAACTGTTTTTT
-,TRBV6-2/TRBV6-3,TRBD2,TRBJ2-5,CASSYIGRREETQYF,TGTGCCAGCAGTTACATCGGGAGGAGGGAAGAGACCCAGTACTTC
-,TRBV30,-,TRBJ2-4,CAWSVGGIKNIQYF,TGTGCCTGGAGTGTAGGGGGTATCAAAAACATTCAGTACTTC
-,TRBV28,-,TRBJ2-7,CASSFGPGESSYEQYF,TGTGCCAGCAGTTTTGGTCCGGGTGAAAGCTCCTACGAGCAGTACTTC
-,TRBV7-3,-,TRBJ1-2,CASSITGNHGYTF,TGTGCCAGCAGCATTACAGGGAACCATGGCTACACCTTC
-,TRBV11-2,TRBD2,TRBJ2-1,CASSSRAGAVAYEQFF,TGTGCCAGCAGCTCGAGGGCGGGAGCCGTTGCCTATGAGCAGTTCTTC
-,TRBV7-3,-,TRBJ2-1,CASSLTSLGDEQFF,TGTGCCAGCAGCTTAACGAGCCTCGGGGATGAGCAGTTCTTC
-,TRBV18,-,TRBJ2-5,CASSDSYQETQYF,TGTGCCAGCTCAGACAGCTACCAAGAGACCCAGTACTTC
-,TRBV18,-,TRBJ1-5,CASSPGAQGNNQPQHF,TGTGCCAGCTCACCAGGGGCCCAGGGTAACAATCAGCCCCAGCATTTT
-,TRBV6-6,TRBD2,TRBJ2-7,CASSYSTSDYEQYF,TGTGCCAGCAGTTACTCGACTAGCGACTACGAGCAGTACTTC
-,TRBV19,TRBD1,TRBJ2-7,CASSINRQGVSYEQYF,TGTGCCAGTAGTATAAATAGACAGGGGGTCTCCTACGAGCAGTACTTC
-,TRBV28,-,TRBJ2-7,CASSVRGGNSYEQYF,TGTGCCAGCAGCGTTCGGGGAGGCAACTCCTACGAGCAGTACTTC
-,TRBV7-8,-,TRBJ1-2,CASSLNRALIGYTF,TGTGCCAGCAGCTTAAACAGGGCTTTGATCGGCTACACCTTC
-,TRBV7-8,TRBD2,TRBJ2-1,CASSPRTSGRGDNEQFF,TGTGCCAGCAGCCCAAGGACTAGCGGTCGAGGCGACAATGAGCAGTTCTTC
-,TRBV7-2,TRBD1,TRBJ2-7,CASSRGQEPYEQYF,TGTGCCAGCAGCCGTGGACAGGAGCCCTACGAGCAGTACTTC
-,TRBV4-1,-,TRBJ1-1,CASSQLRSQGSNTEAFF,TGCGCCAGCAGCCAACTTAGGTCCCAGGGATCGAACACTGAAGCTTTCTTT
-,TRBV28,-,TRBJ2-5,CASSLFALVKETQYF,TGTGCCAGCAGCCTCTTCGCACTAGTCAAGGAGACCCAGTACTTC
-,TRBV11-1,TRBD2,TRBJ2-5,CASSPGTSQETQYF,TGTGCCAGCAGCCCCGGGACTAGCCAGGAGACCCAGTACTTC
-,TRBV6-4,TRBD1,TRBJ1-2,CASSSGQGDLDLYGYTF,TGTGCCAGCAGTTCCGGACAGGGGGACCTTGACCTCTATGGCTACACCTTC
few,TRBV7-9,-,TRBJ1-4,CASSLADGRREKLFF,TGTGCCAGCAGCTTAGCGGACGGGAGGAGAGAAAAACTGTTTTTT
-,TRBV2,-,TRBJ1-1,CASSYTVRQNEAFF,TGTGCCAGCAGTTATACGGTCCGTCAAAATGAAGCTTTCTTT
-,TRBV2,TRBD2,TRBJ2-5,CASRSSGSSETQYF,TGTGCCAGCAGGAGTAGCGGGTCCTCGGAGACCCAGTACTTC
-,TRBV20-1,-,TRBJ1-2,CSASLGGSYGYTF,TGCAGTGCTAGTCTGGGGGGTTCCTATGGCTACACCTTC
-,TRBV28,-,TRBJ2-5,CASSLLSGQETQYF,TGTGCCAGCAGTTTATTGTCCGGTCAAGAGACCCAGTACTTC
-,TRBV5-1,-,TRBJ2-2,CASSRSGGANTGELFF,TGCGCCAGCAGTCGTAGTGGCGGGGCGAACACCGGGGAGCTGTTTTTT
-,TRBV11-3,-,TRBJ2-3,CASSWGTHPPDTQYF,TGTGCCAGCAGCTGGGGGACTCACCCCCCAGATACGCAGTATTTT
-,TRBV21-1,-,TRBJ2-1,CASNLNGQVPRGPYNEQFF,TGTGCCAGCAACCTAAACGGGCAGGTCCCTAGGGGTCCATACAATGAGCAGTTCTTC
-,TRBV11-2,TRBD1,TRBJ1-5,CASSTQGIQPQHF,TGTGCCAGCAGCACACAGGGGATTCAGCCCCAGCATTTT
-,TRBV5-5,-,TRBJ2-1,CASSRGGLLYNEQFF,TGTGCCAGCAGCCGGGGAGGTCTCCTTTACAATGAGCAGTTCTTC
-,TRBV6-5,TRBD2,TRBJ2-7,CASNLAGLDEQYF,TGTGCCAGCAACCTAGCGGGATTGGACGAGCAGTACTTC
-,TRBV7-9,TRBD2,TRBJ2-1,CASRGGWGLAVFEQFF,TGTGCCAGCAGGGGGGGGTGGGGACTAGCGGTATTCGAGCAGTTCTTC
-,TRBV7-9,-,TRBJ2-7,CASSQGRYEQYF,TGTGCCAGCAGCCAGGGGCGCTACGAGCAGTACTTC
-,TRBV3-1/TRBV3-2,-,TRBJ2-7,CASSQDNSYEQYF,TGTGCCAGCAGCCAAGATAACTCCTACGAGCAGTACTTC
-,TRBV19,-,TRBJ1-5,CASAGSGRNSNQPQHF,TGTGCCAGTGCAGGATCAGGGCGGAATAGCAATCAGCCCCAGCATTTT
once,TRBV29-1,-,TRBJ1-5,CSVEGTDPFQPQHF,TGCAGCGTTGAAGGGACAGACCCTTTTCAGCCCCAGCATTTT
-,TRBV19,TRBD2,TRBJ2-1,CASRSTSFNEQFF,TGTGCCAGTAGGTCGACTAGCTTCAATGAGCAGTTCTTC
-,TRBV28,TRBD2,TRBJ2-7,CASSPRLAGVAEQYF,TGTGCCAGCAGTCCAAGACTAGCGGGAGTGGCCGAGCAGTACTTC
-,TRBV28,TRBD1,TRBJ1-6,CAIGILGQNNSPLHF,TGTGCCATTGGGATCTTGGGACAGAATAATTCACCCCTCCACTTT
-,TRBV20-1,-,TRBJ2-6,CSASGGLAAGANVLTF,TGCAGTGCTAGTGGGGGACTGGCGGCTGGGGCCAACGTCCTGACTTTC
few,TRBV29-1,TRBD2,TRBJ2-2,CSVRELAGGPGELFF,TGCAGCGTTAGAGAGCTAGCGGGAGGCCCCGGGGAGCTGTTTTTT
once,TRBV6-2/TRBV6-3,-,TRBJ2-7,CASSFRSVLYEQYF,TGTGCCAGCAGCTTTCGATCGGTCCTGTACGAGCAGTACTTC
-,TRBV7-9,TRBD2,TRBJ2-1,CASSLVLAGAPYNEQFF,TGTGCCAGCAGCTTAGTGTTAGCGGGAGCCCCCTACAATGAGCAGTTCTTC
-,TRBV6-5,TRBD1,TRBJ2-1,CASTPGQYSYNEQFF,TGTGCCAGCACCCCGGGACAGTACTCCTACAATGAGCAGTTCTTC
once,TRBV7-9,TRBD2,TRBJ2-1,CASRSGTSANNEQFF,TGTGCCAGCAGATCCGGGACTAGCGCAAACAATGAGCAGTTCTTC
-,TRBV2,-,TRBJ2-7,CASGRRTYEQYF,TGTGCCAGTGGCCGGAGGACCTACGAGCAGTACTTC
-,TRBV28,-,TRBJ1-2,CASSFTGLEGYTF,TGTGCCAGCAGTTTTACAGGGCTCGAGGGCTACACCTTC
-,TRBV30,-,TRBJ2-7,CAWSQTQSYEQYF,TGTGCCTGGAGCCAAACACAGTCCTACGAGCAGTACTTC
-,TRBV5-1,-,TRBJ2-1,CASRGGLTVNEQFF,TGCGCCAGCAGAGGCGGCCTAACGGTCAATGAGCAGTTCTTC
-,TRBV5-4,TRBD1,TRBJ2-3,CASSLPPGLDRGTDTQYF,TGTGCCAGCAGCTTACCACCGGGGTTGGACAGGGGGACAGATACGCAGTATTTT
few,TRBV5-1,TRBD1,TRBJ1-1,CASSGQDFGRAEAFF,TGCGCCAGCAGCGGACAGGACTTCGGTAGGGCTGAAGCTTTCTTT
few,TRBV11-2,TRBD1,TRBJ1-4,CASSTGTVGEKLFF,TGTGCCAGCAGCACCGGGACAGTTGGTGAAAAACTGTTTTTT
-,TRBV5-1,-,TRBJ2-2,CASSLEGGTGELFF,TGCGCCAGCAGCTTGGAGGGCGGGACCGGGGAGCTGTTTTTT
-,TRBV27,-,TRBJ1-1,CASSTGLGTEAFF,TGTGCCAGCAGTACAGGGTTGGGCACTGAAGCTTTCTTT
few,TRBV7-2,-,TRBJ2-7,CASSLAALYEQYF,TGTGCCAGCAGCTTAGCTGCTCTATACGAGCAGTACTTC
-,TRBV27,-,TRBJ2-5,CASSLSRASLGPQETQYF,TGTGCCAGCAGTTTATCGAGGGCATCCTTGGGCCCCCAAGAGACCCAGTACTTC
once,TRBV29-1,-,TRBJ2-7,CSVAQGSSYEQYF,TGCAGCGTTGCTCAGGGGAGCTCCTACGAGCAGTACTTC
-,TRBV30,TRBD2,TRBJ2-7,CAWSVGLAGIGEQYF,TGTGCCTGGAGTGTAGGCCTAGCGGGGATAGGTGAGCAGTACTTC